The clone carrying this TCR beta chain occurred many times. Via MiXCR, TCRdb re-called the PCR reads, giving one row per CDR3 protein. The sample lists roughly 100,000 distinct CDR3 sequences, under 40% seen once, with around a tenth in the top ten. This sample is drawn from a study of molecular identifiers for immune sequencing clone quantification. The V gene lost 6 bases and the J gene lost 0 bases, with 7 bases spanning the gap. The CDR3 is 13 residues long. Germline V CDR1 and CDR2: MNHEY, SMNVEV (reference sequence). V is TRBV27 and J is TRBJ2-3; D is uncertain. Sequencing was done on a sample of naive CD8+ T cells from blood, with Jurkat cell RNA spiked in. As for subset: FACS-sorted CD8+CD4-CCR7+CD45RA+ naive T cells. The TCR sequence derives from a human donor in good health. Some libraries in this study had Jurkat cell RNA spiked in. CDR3 coding DNA: TGTGCCAGCAGCCTGTCTAGCACAGATACGCAGTATTTT. Residues: CASSLSSTDTQYF.